These T cell receptor beta chains were read from a single sample in a study of blood T cell repertoires in COVID-19. Only in-frame clones appear in the TCRdb table, and some are missing; sequencing was by immunoSEQ multiplex PCR. The top ten hold 2.5% to 3.5% of the sample, which has 55,000 to 75,000 clones, around 84% seen once. The material sequenced was peripheral blood. These receptors were taken from a man aged 50 to 59 with active COVID-19. Each CDR3 is given with its conserved first and last residue. Each record gives: clone size, J gene, V gene, D gene, CDR3 protein, CDR3 DNA. A D gene is named only where the DNA matches it firmly. Where a row states a size, it is once, few, many or the class of an expanded clone; other rows omit it.

NA | TRBJ1-1 | TRBV28 | NA | CASGFTQGAFF | TGTGCCAGCGGATTTACCCAGGGGGCTTTCTTT
NA | TRBJ1-1 | TRBV6-1 | NA | CASSEVVEGEAFF | TGTGCCAGCAGTGAAGTTGTGGAGGGTGAAGCTTTCTTT
NA | TRBJ2-1 | TRBV5-4 | TRBD1 | CASSPGGARSSFNEQFF | TGTGCCAGCAGTCCAGGGGGCGCGAGGTCTTCGTTCAATGAGCAGTTCTTC
NA | TRBJ2-3 | TRBV7-9 | NA | CASSSSAGDTQYF | TGTGCCAGCAGCTCTTCAGCAGGAGATACGCAGTATTTT
NA | TRBJ2-2 | TRBV5-1 | NA | CASSLEGLDTGELFF | TGCGCCAGCAGCTTGGAGGGGTTGGACACCGGGGAGCTGTTTTTT
NA | TRBJ2-2 | TRBV5-1 | NA | CASSLTPGLDHTGELFF | TGCGCCAGCAGCTTGACACCGGGACTGGATCACACCGGGGAGCTGTTTTTT
NA | TRBJ2-3 | TRBV6-4 | NA | CASSEDSYTDTQYF | TGTGCCAGCAGTGAGGACTCTTACACAGATACGCAGTATTTT
NA | TRBJ2-5 | TRBV10-3 | TRBD1 | CAISQTLGTEYQETQYF | TGTGCCATCAGCCAAACCCTAGGGACAGAGTACCAAGAGACCCAGTACTTC
NA | TRBJ2-1 | TRBV5-1 | NA | CASERSGSYNEQFF | TGCGCCAGCGAGCGGAGCGGCTCCTACAATGAGCAGTTCTTC
few | TRBJ2-7 | TRBV4-3 | TRBD1 | CASSQGTGTGVYEQYF | TGCGCCAGCAGCCAAGGAACTGGGACAGGGGTCTACGAGCAGTACTTC
few | TRBJ1-6 | TRBV6-5 | NA | CASGRSYNSPLHF | TGTGCCAGCGGCCGGAGCTATAATTCACCCCTCCACTTT
once | TRBJ2-5 | TRBV11-2 | TRBD2 | CASSLGVERGGVETQYF | TGTGCCAGCAGCTTAGGGGTAGAGCGGGGGGGCGTAGAGACCCAGTACTTC
NA | TRBJ2-1 | TRBV15 | NA | CATSRVTGALNEQFF | TGTGCCACCAGCAGAGTGACGGGAGCGTTAAATGAGCAGTTCTTC
once | TRBJ2-7 | TRBV6-5 | TRBD1 | CASSRDRGTYEQYF | TGTGCCAGCAGTAGGGACAGGGGTACCTACGAGCAGTACTTC
NA | TRBJ2-5 | TRBV13 | NA | CASSFHRTGTQYF | TGTGCCAGCAGCTTTCACAGGACGGGGACCCAGTACTTC
NA | TRBJ1-4 | TRBV12-3/TRBV12-4 | NA | CASRDRNEKLFF | TGTGCCAGCAGAGACAGAAATGAAAAACTGTTTTTT
NA | TRBJ2-1 | TRBV2 | TRBD2 | CARGLARGGNEQFF | TGTGCCAGGGGACTAGCAAGGGGGGGCAATGAGCAGTTCTTC
NA | TRBJ2-7 | TRBV27 | TRBD1 | CASILVGQGPYEQYF | TGTGCCAGCATCCTCGTCGGACAGGGGCCGTACGAGCAGTACTTC
once | TRBJ2-3 | TRBV5-1 | TRBD2 | CASSLEGLAGVTDTQYF | TGCGCCAGCAGCTTGGAGGGACTAGCGGGGGTAACAGATACGCAGTATTTT
NA | TRBJ2-5 | TRBV15 | NA | CATSRDRQETQYF | TGTGCCACCAGCAGAGACAGGCAAGAGACCCAGTACTTC
NA | TRBJ1-1 | TRBV4-1 | NA | CASSQMGGEAFF | TGCGCCAGCAGCCAAATGGGGGGAGAAGCTTTCTTT
NA | TRBJ1-1 | TRBV9 | TRBD1 | CASSTSTGGGEAFF | TGTGCCAGCAGCACAAGTACAGGGGGCGGTGAAGCTTTCTTT
NA | TRBJ2-1 | TRBV6-1 | TRBD2 | CASSVEYIGLADFNEQFF | TGTGCCAGCAGTGTGGAATACATCGGGCTAGCGGACTTTAATGAGCAGTTCTTC
NA | TRBJ2-7 | TRBV4-1 | TRBD1 | CASSQTGFNWEQYF | TGCGCCAGCAGCCAGACAGGGTTCAATTGGGAGCAGTACTTC
NA | TRBJ1-4 | TRBV10-1 | TRBD1 | CASSEGRGRGEKLFF | TGCGCCAGCAGTGAAGGAAGGGGGCGAGGGGAAAAACTGTTTTTT
NA | TRBJ1-1 | TRBV7-9 | TRBD1 | CGQGQINTEAFF | TGTGGACAGGGACAGATCAACACTGAAGCTTTCTTT
few | TRBJ1-5 | TRBV2 | NA | CASSDSTRDQPQHF | TGTGCCAGCAGTGATTCAACCCGGGATCAGCCCCAGCATTTT
NA | TRBJ1-1 | TRBV10-2 | NA | CASSRIRGGLTEAFF | TGCGCCAGCTCTAGAATTCGGGGGGGGCTGACTGAAGCTTTCTTT
NA | TRBJ2-7 | TRBV29-1 | NA | CSVEAGAMGVEQYF | TGCAGCGTTGAGGCGGGGGCCATGGGGGTCGAGCAGTACTTC
few | TRBJ2-6 | TRBV4-3 | NA | CASSQGLGTFASSGANVLTF | TGCGCCAGCAGCCAGGGACTCGGGACGTTCGCTTCCTCTGGGGCCAACGTCCTGACTTTC
NA | TRBJ2-2 | TRBV6-5 | NA | CASSYSRQPNTGELFF | TGTGCCAGCAGTTACTCGAGACAGCCAAACACCGGGGAGCTGTTTTTT
NA | TRBJ1-1 | TRBV9 | NA | CASSVGPTEAFF | TGTGCCAGCAGCGTAGGTCCGACTGAAGCTTTCTTT
once | TRBJ1-2 | TRBV4-1 | TRBD1 | CASSRDRVRSTYGYTF | TGCGCCAGCAGCCGGGACAGGGTACGATCAACCTATGGCTACACCTTC
NA | TRBJ2-2 | TRBV7-3 | TRBD2 | CASRTSGASNTGELFF | TGTGCCAGCAGGACTAGCGGGGCCTCGAACACCGGGGAGCTGTTTTTT
NA | TRBJ2-1 | TRBV11-2 | NA | CASSPPDSQAEQFF | TGTGCCAGCAGCCCCCCGGACTCCCAGGCTGAGCAGTTCTTC
once | TRBJ2-3 | TRBV5-1 | NA | CASSLPRPGDTQYF | TGCGCCAGCAGCTTACCGCGGCCTGGGGATACGCAGTATTTT
many | TRBJ1-1 | TRBV3-1/TRBV3-2 | NA | CASSQQGRVTEAFF | TGTGCCAGCAGCCAACAGGGGCGGGTGACTGAAGCTTTCTTT
NA | TRBJ2-7 | TRBV12-3/TRBV12-4 | NA | CASRSTHSYEQYF | TGTGCCAGCAGGAGCACCCACTCCTACGAGCAGTACTTC
NA | TRBJ2-3 | TRBV7-7 | NA | CASSPRVEKGTDTQYF | TGTGCCAGCAGCCCGAGGGTTGAAAAAGGCACAGATACGCAGTATTTT
once | TRBJ2-6 | TRBV24-1 | TRBD2 | CATSDPGGAGANVLTF | TGTGCCACCAGTGACCCCGGGGGGGCTGGGGCCAACGTCCTGACTTTC
NA | TRBJ2-1 | TRBV27 | NA | CASSRRGTYNEQFF | TGTGCCAGCTCCCGGCGGGGAACCTACAATGAGCAGTTCTTC
NA | TRBJ2-1 | TRBV23-1 | NA | CASSQSSNEQFF | TGCGCCAGCAGTCAATCCTCCAATGAGCAGTTCTTC
NA | TRBJ2-3 | TRBV29-1 | TRBD2 | CSVCPSGDKGDTQYF | TGCAGCGTCTGCCCTAGCGGGGACAAAGGAGATACGCAGTATTTT
NA | TRBJ2-1 | TRBV28 | TRBD2 | CASSRLAGGRNEQFF | TGTGCCAGCAGTCGACTAGCGGGAGGAAGGAATGAGCAGTTCTTC
NA | TRBJ2-3 | TRBV5-1 | NA | CASSLTSRRGTDTQYF | TGCGCCAGCAGCTTGACTAGCCGTAGGGGAACAGATACGCAGTATTTT
NA | TRBJ1-4 | TRBV7-8 | NA | CASSLVFEKLFF | TGTGCCAGCAGCTTAGTCTTTGAAAAACTGTTTTTT
few | TRBJ2-6 | TRBV19 | TRBD1 | CASSIGQGSSGANVLTF | TGTGCCAGTAGTATAGGACAGGGGAGCTCTGGGGCCAACGTCCTGACTTTC
NA | TRBJ2-3 | TRBV9 | NA | CASSVDVEGGKSTDTQYF | TGTGCCAGCAGCGTAGACGTCGAGGGCGGGAAGTCCACAGATACGCAGTATTTT